These T cell receptor beta chains were read from a single sample in a study of blood T cell repertoires in COVID-19. Produced via immunoSEQ multiplex PCR; TCRdb's table is partial and in-frame only. The table lists 150,000 to 200,000 clones, around 79% of them singletons, with around 10% in the top ten. The specimen was PBMCs or T cells enriched from blood (not recorded which). The receptors derive from a man in his fifties who had recovered from COVID-19. CDR3s include the opening cysteine and the closing phenylalanine or tryptophan. The order of the fields is V gene, J gene, clone size, D gene, CDR3 protein, CDR3 DNA. The D gene is left open where the match is weak. A clone size is listed for some rows: how often the clone was seen (once, few, many), or a class if it is expanded.

TRBV9	TRBJ2-5	.	TRBD1	CASSMTGEETQYF	TGTGCCAGCAGCATGACAGGGGAAGAGACCCAGTACTTC
TRBV5-5	TRBJ2-2	.	.	CASSLQASNTGELFF	TGTGCCAGCAGCTTGCAGGCCTCGAACACCGGGGAGCTGTTTTTT
TRBV28	TRBJ1-5	.	TRBD1	CASSFQGVEHF	TGTGCCAGCAGTTTCCAGGGGGTTGAGCATTTT
TRBV28	TRBJ1-2	once	.	CASSLVGRDGYTF	TGTGCCAGCAGTTTGGTAGGGAGGGATGGCTACACCTTC
TRBV12-3/TRBV12-4	TRBJ1-3	.	TRBD1	CASSLGGTGPDIF	TGTGCCAGCAGTTTAGGGGGGACAGGGCCAGATATTTTT
TRBV5-1	TRBJ2-2	.	.	CASSTGMYTGELFF	TGCGCCAGCAGCACCGGTATGTATACCGGGGAGCTGTTTTTT
TRBV28	TRBJ2-7	.	.	CASSLAVGDSYYEQYF	TGTGCCAGCAGTCTGGCCGTGGGAGATTCTTACTACGAGCAGTACTTC
TRBV24-1	TRBJ2-2	.	.	CATSAPAKNTGELFF	TGTGCCACCAGTGCCCCAGCGAAGAACACCGGGGAGCTGTTTTTT
TRBV19	TRBJ2-6	.	.	CASRSFPGANVLTF	TGTGCCAGTAGGAGTTTCCCTGGGGCCAACGTCCTGACTTTC
TRBV7-8	TRBJ2-5	.	.	CASSRRTLTPETQYF	TGTGCCAGCAGCAGGAGAACTTTGACTCCAGAGACCCAGTACTTC
TRBV28	TRBJ1-4	once	TRBD1	CASSSFGTGGEKLFF	TGTGCCAGCAGTTCCTTCGGGACAGGGGGTGAAAAACTGTTTTTT
TRBV7-9	TRBJ2-1	.	.	CASSLLYNEQFF	TGTGCCAGCAGCTTATTATACAATGAGCAGTTCTTC
TRBV2	TRBJ1-6	.	TRBD1	CASSGTGGSYNSPLHF	TGTGCCAGCAGTGGGACAGGGGGCTCCTATAATTCACCCCTCCACTTT
TRBV19	TRBJ2-1	.	TRBD2	CASREAGRGYNEQFF	TGTGCCAGTAGGGAGGCGGGGAGGGGCTACAATGAGCAGTTCTTC
TRBV4-2	TRBJ1-3	few	.	CASSPIGAQNSGNTIYF	TGTGCCAGCAGCCCCATTGGGGCGCAGAACTCTGGAAACACCATATATTTT
TRBV5-1	TRBJ2-5	.	TRBD1	CASRSSTGLGETQYF	TGCGCCAGCAGATCCTCGACAGGGTTAGGAGAGACCCAGTACTTC
TRBV29-1	TRBJ2-1	.	TRBD2	CSVLAGAGDEQFF	TGCAGCGTTTTAGCGGGGGCTGGAGATGAGCAGTTCTTC
TRBV27	TRBJ2-7	.	TRBD2	CASSSTSLGDEQYF	TGTGCCAGCAGTTCGACTAGCCTAGGGGACGAGCAGTACTTC
TRBV1	TRBJ2-4	.	.	CTSSQVRVSGFENIQYF	TGCACCAGCAGCCAAGTTCGGGTTAGCGGATTTGAGAACATTCAGTACTTC
TRBV4-2	TRBJ2-3	.	TRBD2	CASSQVLAASTDTQYF	TGTGCCAGCAGCCAAGTACTAGCGGCTAGCACAGATACGCAGTATTTT
TRBV18	TRBJ2-7	.	TRBD2	CASSPGAGGYEQYF	TGTGCCAGCTCACCTGGAGCGGGAGGCTACGAGCAGTACTTC
TRBV29-1	TRBJ1-2	once	.	CSVEVREPNYGYTF	TGCAGCGTTGAAGTCAGGGAACCTAACTATGGCTACACCTTC
TRBV12-3/TRBV12-4	TRBJ2-7	.	.	CASRSRSYEQYF	TGTGCCAGCAGATCCCGCTCCTACGAGCAGTACTTC
TRBV18	TRBJ1-1	.	.	CASSPLNTEAFF	TGTGCCAGCTCACCCCTTAACACTGAAGCTTTCTTT
TRBV5-1	TRBJ2-1	.	.	CASSLAGGGQFF	TGCGCCAGCAGCTTGGCTGGGGGAGGGCAGTTCTTC
TRBV28	TRBJ2-7	.	.	CASGRGSYEQYF	TGTGCCAGCGGGAGAGGGTCCTACGAGCAGTACTTC
TRBV19	TRBJ1-6	.	TRBD1	CASNAGGPISPLHF	TGTGCCAGTAACGCAGGGGGACCAATCTCACCCCTCCACTTT
TRBV5-1	TRBJ2-7	.	.	CASSLVAFGIGTGKSDEQYF	TGCGCCAGCAGCTTGGTCGCCTTTGGGATTGGCACAGGGAAATCGGACGAGCAGTACTTC
TRBV15	TRBJ2-2	.	.	CATSRTENTGELFF	TGTGCCACCAGCAGGACAGAGAACACCGGGGAGCTGTTTTTT
TRBV7-2	TRBJ2-1	.	TRBD2	CASSPGTSWGNEQFF	TGTGCCAGCAGCCCCGGGACTAGCTGGGGCAATGAGCAGTTCTTC
TRBV28	TRBJ1-5	.	.	CASSGGDQPQHF	TGTGCCAGCTCCGGAGGGGATCAGCCCCAGCATTTT
TRBV5-1	TRBJ1-4	.	.	CASSFSQSEKLFF	TGCGCCAGCAGCTTCTCACAGAGCGAAAAACTGTTTTTT
TRBV7-2	TRBJ1-4	.	.	CASSFLAPGAELFF	TGTGCCAGCAGCTTCCTAGCTCCTGGAGCGGAACTGTTTTTT
TRBV9	TRBJ2-2	.	.	CASSVVGGHTGELFF	TGTGCCAGCAGCGTAGTAGGGGGACACACCGGGGAGCTGTTTTTT
TRBV15	TRBJ2-7	.	TRBD1	CATSRLGQGLYF	TGTGCCACCAGCAGATTAGGACAGGGGCTTTATTTC
TRBV19	TRBJ1-1	.	TRBD1	CASSVSTGASAEAFF	TGTGCCAGTAGTGTCAGTACAGGGGCATCCGCTGAAGCTTTCTTT
TRBV3-1/TRBV3-2	TRBJ2-3	.	.	CASSKRDNTDTQYF	TGTGCCAGCAGCAAACGGGACAACACAGATACGCAGTATTTT
TRBV3-1/TRBV3-2	TRBJ1-1	.	.	CASSPWGHNTEAFF	TGTGCCAGCAGCCCCTGGGGACATAACACTGAAGCTTTCTTT
TRBV5-1	TRBJ1-2	.	.	CASSSLYGNYGYTF	TGCGCCAGCAGCTCCCTCTATGGTAACTATGGCTACACCTTC
TRBV6-5	TRBJ1-5	.	.	CASSQGFSNQPQHF	TGTGCCAGCAGCCAGGGTTTTAGCAATCAGCCCCAGCATTTT
TRBV2	TRBJ2-7	.	.	CASRGPSGVVYEQYF	TGTGCCAGCAGGGGACCCTCGGGAGTCGTCTACGAGCAGTACTTC
TRBV7-3	TRBJ1-4	.	.	CASSIKSGECFEKLFF	TGTGCCAGCAGCATAAAGTCGGGGGAATGTTTTGAAAAACTGTTTTTT
TRBV6-1	TRBJ1-1	.	TRBD1	CASSERDRVNTEAFF	TGTGCCAGCAGTGAACGGGACAGGGTGAACACTGAAGCTTTCTTT
TRBV29-1	TRBJ2-5	.	.	CSVGNRARETQYF	TGCAGCGTGGGAAACAGGGCCCGGGAGACCCAGTACTTC
TRBV29-1	TRBJ1-1	.	.	CSVVDGGTEAFF	TGCAGCGTTGTCGACGGGGGGACTGAAGCTTTCTTT
TRBV5-1	TRBJ1-1	.	.	CASSLSPNTEAFF	TGCGCCAGCAGCTTGTCTCCGAACACTGAAGCTTTCTTT
TRBV5-6	TRBJ2-3	.	.	CASREGARPDTQYF	TGTGCCAGCAGGGAGGGGGCGCGCCCAGATACGCAGTATTTT
TRBV27	TRBJ1-3	few	TRBD1	CASRTTGGSGNTIYF	TGTGCCAGCAGAACTACAGGGGGCTCTGGAAACACCATATATTTT